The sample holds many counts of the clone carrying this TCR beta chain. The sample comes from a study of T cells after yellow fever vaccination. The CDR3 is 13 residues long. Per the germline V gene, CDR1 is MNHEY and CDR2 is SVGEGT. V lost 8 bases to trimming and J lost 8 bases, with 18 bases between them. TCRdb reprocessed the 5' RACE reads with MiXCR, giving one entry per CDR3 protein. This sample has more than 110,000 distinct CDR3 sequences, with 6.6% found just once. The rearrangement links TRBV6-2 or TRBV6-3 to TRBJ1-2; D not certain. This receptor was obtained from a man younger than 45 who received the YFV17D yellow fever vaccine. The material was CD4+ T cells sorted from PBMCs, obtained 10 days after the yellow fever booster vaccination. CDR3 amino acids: CASRSPSLGGYTF. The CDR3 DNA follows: TGTGCCAGCCGCTCACCCAGTCTTGGAGGCTACACCTTC.